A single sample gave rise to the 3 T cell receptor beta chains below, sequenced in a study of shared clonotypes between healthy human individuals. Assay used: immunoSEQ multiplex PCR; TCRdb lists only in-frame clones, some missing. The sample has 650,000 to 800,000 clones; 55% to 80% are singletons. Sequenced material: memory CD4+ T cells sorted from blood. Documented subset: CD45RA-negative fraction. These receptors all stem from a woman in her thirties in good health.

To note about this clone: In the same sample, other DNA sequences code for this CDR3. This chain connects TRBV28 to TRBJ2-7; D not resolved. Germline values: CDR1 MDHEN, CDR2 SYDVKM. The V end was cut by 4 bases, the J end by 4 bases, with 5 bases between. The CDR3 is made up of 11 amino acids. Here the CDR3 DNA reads TGTGCCAGCAGTTCAAATTACGAGCAGTACTTC. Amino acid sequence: CASSSNYEQYF. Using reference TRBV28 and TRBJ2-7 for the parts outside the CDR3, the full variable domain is DVKVTQSSRYLVKRTGEKVFLECVQDMDHENMFWYRQDPGLGLRLIYFSYDVKMKEKGDIPEGYSVSREKKERFSLILESASTNQTSMYLCASSSNYEQYFGPGTRLTVT.

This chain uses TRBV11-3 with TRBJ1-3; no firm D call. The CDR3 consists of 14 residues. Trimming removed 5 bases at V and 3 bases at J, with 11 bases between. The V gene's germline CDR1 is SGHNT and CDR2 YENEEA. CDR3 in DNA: TGTGCCAGCAGCCCCGGACTAGATGGAAACACCATATATTTT. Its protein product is CASSPGLDGNTIYF.

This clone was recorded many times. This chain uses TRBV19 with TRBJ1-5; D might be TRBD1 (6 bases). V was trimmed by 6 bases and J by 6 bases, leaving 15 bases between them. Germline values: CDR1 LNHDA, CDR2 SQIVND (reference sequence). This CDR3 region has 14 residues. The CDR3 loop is CASRETGFSQPQHF. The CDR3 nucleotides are TGTGCCAGTAGGGAAACAGGGTTCAGTCAGCCCCAGCATTTT.